One sample yielded the 24 T cell receptor beta chains listed below, sequenced in a study of blood T cell repertoires in COVID-19. Assay: immunoSEQ multiplex PCR; the TCRdb copy retains only in-frame clones and omits some. The table includes approximately 170,000 clones, under 90% detected once. Sequences were obtained from PBMCs or T cells enriched from blood (not recorded which). These receptors were collected from a woman aged 50 to 60 who had recovered from COVID-19.

The chain carries TRBV5-1 and TRBJ2-2, with 10 nucleotides matching TRBD2. Germline V CDR1 and CDR2: SGHRS, YFSETQ. Unmatched junction bases numbered 7, after V lost 4 bases and J lost 4 bases. The CDR3 is 16 residues long. CDR3 sequence (DNA): TGCGCCAGCAGCCAAATGAGCGGGAGGGCCACCGGGGAGCTGTTTTTT. This encodes CASSQMSGRATGELFF.

The chain couples TRBV27 to TRBJ1-2; TRBD1 agrees at 8 bases. Germline V gene sequence: CDR1 MNHEY, CDR2 SMNVEV (reference sequence). The CDR3 spans 17 residues. V dropped 4 bases and J dropped 0; count of bases not matched to a gene: 10. CDR3 sequence reads: CASSYTSRTGTNYGYTF. CDR3 in DNA: TGTGCCAGCAGTTATACGTCTCGGACAGGGACTAACTATGGCTACACCTTC.

The chain is built from TRBV6-6 and TRBJ1-2, with D tentatively TRBD1 (6 bases). This CDR3 has 14 residues. Deletions cut 5 bases from V and 4 bases from J, with 14 bases between. Germline lookup yields CDR1 MNHNY and CDR2 SVGAGI (reference sequence). In nucleotides, the CDR3 is TGTGCCAGCAGTCTAACAGGGATGCCCTATGGCTACACCTTC. Its translation: CASSLTGMPYGYTF.

This clone was counted a few times. The chain is built from TRBV6-4 and TRBJ1-5; no definite D call. This CDR3 is built from 10 residues. V was shortened by 11 bases and J by 7 bases, with 9 bases between the two germline ends. The germline CDR1 and CDR2 sequences are MRHNA and SNTAGT. The CDR3 reads CAVGRQPQHF. The CDR3 DNA is TGTGCCGTCGGGAGGCAGCCCCAGCATTTT.

This clone was counted only a few times. The chain employs TRBV28 and TRBJ2-7; D is possibly TRBD2 (5 bases). There are 15 residues in the CDR3. Germline V gene lookup returns CDR1 MDHEN and CDR2 SYDVKM. Trimming cost V 3 bases and J 2 bases, with 14 bases left between them. The CDR3: CASSFRGAIPYEQYF. The CDR3 coding sequence is TGTGCCAGCAGTTTTCGGGGTGCGATCCCCTACGAGCAGTACTTC.

The CDR3, as DNA: TGTGCCAGCAGCTTCGTCTCTGGGGCCAACGTCCTGACTTTC. Its translation: CASSFVSGANVLTF. The genes are TRBV7-8 and TRBJ2-6, with no clear D. Germline lookup yields CDR1 SGHVS and CDR2 FQNEAQ. Trimming left V 3 bases short and J 0 bases short, with 3 bases between. The CDR3 totals 14 residues.

This rearrangement joins TRBV4-3 to TRBJ1-6; no firm D call. This CDR3 is 15 amino acids long. The V end was cut by 0 bases, the J end by 10 bases, with 13 bases between. Germline assignment: CDR1 LGHNA and CDR2 YSLEER. The CDR3 loop is CASSQDYQPGSPLHF. The CDR3 region has the DNA TGCGCCAGCAGCCAAGATTACCAGCCGGGATCACCCCTCCACTTT.

The V and J genes are TRBV28 and TRBJ1-5; 8 nucleotides align to TRBD1. This CDR3 is 17 amino acids long. Germline V CDR1 and CDR2: MDHEN, SYDVKM. J lost 5 bases, V lost 6 bases, and 15 bases had no gene match. In DNA form, the CDR3 reads TGTGCCAGCAGGAGACAGGGGAAGGGAGCGTTATATCAGCCCCAGCATTTT. This codes for CASRRQGKGALYQPQHF.

The V call is TRBV27, the J call TRBJ2-2; D not certain. This CDR3 spans 13 amino acids. Germline assignment: CDR1 MNHEY and CDR2 SMNVEV (reference sequence). V was shortened by 1 base and J by 3 bases, with 3 bases between the two germline ends. CDR3 residues: CASSLWHTGELFF. The CDR3 DNA is TGTGCCAGCAGTTTATGGCACACCGGGGAGCTGTTTTTT.

This chain links TRBV9 with TRBJ2-3; tentative D call: TRBD2 (5 bases). CDR1 SGDLS and CDR2 YYNGEE come from the germline V gene. Deletions cut 0 bases from V and 3 bases from J, with 11 bases between. This CDR3 has 15 residues. CDR3 nucleotides: TGTGCCAGCAGCGTAGCGGGGAGAGCAACAGATACGCAGTATTTT. Encoded protein: CASSVAGRATDTQYF.

The V and J genes are TRBV29-1 and TRBJ1-5, with D unresolved. This CDR3 is built from 14 residues. V dropped 0 bases and J dropped 7 bases, with 13 bases sitting between them. Germline assignment: CDR1 SQVTM and CDR2 ANQGSEA. The CDR3 loop reads CSVEEGSAGQPQHF. DNA for the CDR3: TGCAGCGTTGAAGAGGGGTCAGCGGGACAGCCCCAGCATTTT.

This rearrangement joins TRBV19 to TRBJ2-1; D unclear. Per germline, CDR1 LNHDA and CDR2 SQIVND (reference sequence). The ends were cut back, 7 bases at V and 0 bases at J, with 4 bases in the middle. This CDR3 has 12 residues. CDR3: CASTSSYNEQFF. For the CDR3, the DNA is TGTGCCAGTACTAGCTCCTACAATGAGCAGTTCTTC.

V and J are TRBV6-5 and TRBJ2-1; TRBD2 aligns across 13 bases. The germline CDR1 and CDR2 sequences are MNHEY and SVGAGI. V lost 6 bases and J lost 11; bases outside the gene matches: 7. The CDR3 has 14 residues. The CDR3 loop is CASRQTSGGQKQFF. The CDR3 DNA reads as TGTGCCAGCAGACAGACTAGCGGGGGGCAAAAGCAGTTCTTC.

V is TRBV6-5 and J is TRBJ1-6; D call uncertain. Trimming shortened V by 2 bases and J by 10 bases, and 12 bases separated the two germline ends. This CDR3 contains 14 residues. Germline-derived CDR1 and CDR2 are MNHEY and SVGAGI. CDR3 residues: CASSYDGVLSPLHF. The CDR3 DNA reads TGTGCCAGCAGTTACGATGGAGTATTGTCACCCCTCCACTTT.

DNA of the CDR3: TGTGCCAGCAGCGAGTCATCTGGGGCCAACGTCCTGACTTTC. Its translation is CASSESSGANVLTF. The V gene is TRBV6-4, the J gene TRBJ2-6, with D unclear. The CDR3 runs to 14 residues. Germline-derived CDR1 and CDR2 are MRHNA and SNTAGT. V shed 6 bases and J shed 1 base, with 7 bases lying between them.

This sequence joins TRBV5-1 and TRBJ1-6; 7 bases map to TRBD1. V trimming: 5 bases; J trimming: 7 bases; junction bases outside the gene matches: 9. Germline V CDR1 and CDR2: SGHRS, YFSETQ. The length of the CDR3 is 15 residues. CDR3 residues: CASSLQGSGNSPLHF. As DNA, the CDR3 is TGCGCCAGCAGTTTACAGGGGTCGGGGAATTCACCCCTCCACTTT.

This clone was seen a handful of times. The rearrangement links TRBV28 to TRBJ1-5, with TRBD1 identical over 9 bases. In germline, CDR1 is MDHEN, CDR2 SYDVKM. The CDR3 spans 17 residues. V lost 4 bases and J lost 5; bases outside the gene matches: 12. CDR3 residues: CASSSRPGQGGDQPQHF. CDR3 coding DNA: TGTGCCAGCAGTTCTAGACCGGGACAGGGAGGGGATCAGCCCCAGCATTTT.

The V gene is TRBV7-9, the J gene TRBJ1-1, with TRBD1 as a possible D gene (6 bases). From germline, CDR1 is SEHNR and CDR2 FQNEAQ (reference sequence). Trimming removed 5 bases at V and 6 bases at J, with 13 bases between. The CDR3 is 13 residues long. The CDR3 loop reads CASSLTGSPEAFF. The CDR3 coding sequence is TGTGCCAGCAGCCTTACAGGGTCTCCTGAAGCTTTCTTT.

The genes are TRBV6-6 and TRBJ1-5; 8 bases agree with TRBD1. V shed 5 bases and J 0 bases; nucleotides not matched to a gene: 12. The CDR3 has 18 amino acids. Looked up from germline, CDR1 is MNHNY and CDR2 is SVGAGI (reference sequence). CDR3: CASSPEDRGRLSNQPQHF. CDR3 in DNA: TGTGCCAGCAGTCCAGAAGACAGGGGCCGACTTAGCAATCAGCCCCAGCATTTT.

This chain links TRBV7-2 with TRBJ1-5; D gene ambiguous. V shed 0 bases and J shed 6 bases, with 12 bases lying between them. CDR3 length equals 15 residues. The germline gives CDR1 SGHTA, CDR2 FQGNSA. CDR3 region: CASSLAGRVGQPQHF. The DNA for the CDR3 is TGTGCCAGCAGCTTAGCTGGGAGGGTGGGTCAGCCCCAGCATTTT.

This clone was seen once. The chain joins TRBV6-2 or TRBV6-3 to TRBJ1-3; D gene ambiguous. Germline assignment: CDR1 MNHEY and CDR2 SVGEGT. V lost 4 bases to trimming and J lost 4 bases, with 11 bases between them. There are 14 residues in the CDR3. CDR3 in DNA: TGTGCCAGCAGTTCCCATGAACTCGGAAACACCATATATTTT. Translating gives CASSSHELGNTIYF.

The chain employs TRBV19 and TRBJ1-5, with 10 positions matching TRBD1. This CDR3 comprises 15 residues. Per the germline V gene, CDR1 is LNHDA and CDR2 is SQIVND (reference sequence). J lost 4 bases, V lost 6 bases, and 6 bases had no gene match. The CDR3 nucleotides read TGTGCCAGTAGCCCGACAGGGGGCCCGAATCAGCCCCAGCATTTT. It codes for CASSPTGGPNQPQHF. Full variable domain (outside the CDR3, taken from reference TRBV19 and TRBJ1-5): DGGITQSPKYLFRKEGQNVTLSCEQNLNHDAMYWYRQDPGQGLRLIYYSQIVNDFQKGDIAEGYSVSREKKESFPLTVTSAQKNPTAFYLCASSPTGGPNQPQHFGDGTRLSIL.

This clone has ten or more counts. The J gene is TRBJ1-5, the V gene TRBV12-3 or TRBV12-4, with a tentative D call TRBD1 (6 bases). V was cut by 4 bases and J by 3 bases, with 7 bases left in between. The CDR3 spans 13 residues. CDR3 sequence (DNA): TGTGCCAGCAGTTGGACAGTCAATCAGCCCCAGCATTTT. This codes for CASSWTVNQPQHF.

The chain uses TRBV7-2 and TRBJ1-2; TRBD1 agrees at 10 bases. Germline CDR1 and CDR2: SGHTA and FQGNSA. Trimming cost V 4 bases and J 11 bases; bases outside gene matches: 7. CDR3 length equals 13 residues. DNA for the CDR3: TGTGCCAGCAGCTCGACAGGGGGCCGTTTTTACACCTTC. It codes for CASSSTGGRFYTF. The full variable domain, completed using reference TRBV7-2 and TRBJ1-2, is GAGVSQSPSNKVTEKGKDVELRCDPISGHTALYWYRQSLGQGLEFLIYFQGNSAPDKSGLPSDRFSAERTGGSVSTLTIQRTQQEDSAVYLCASSSTGGRFYTFGSGTRLTVV.